The 28 T cell receptor beta chains listed next were all sequenced from one sample in a study of cytomegalovirus exposure and HLA in healthy donors. The PCR had 60 Vbeta and 13 Jbeta primers. TCRdb's table, derived via immunoSEQ multiplex PCR, lists solely in-frame clones and lacks some. The sample lists under 130,000 clones, 65% to 80% occurring once. The sample was PBMCs. The receptors here all came from a woman under 30 in good health and CMV-seropositive.

V is TRBV27 and J is TRBJ2-7, with 8 bases lining up with TRBD2. The germline gives CDR1 MNHEY, CDR2 SMNVEV (reference sequence). V gave up 2 bases and J gave up 5 bases; unmatched junction bases: 5. The CDR3 totals 14 residues. The CDR3 here is CASSLAGGFHEQYF. CDR3 coding DNA: TGTGCCAGCAGTTTAGCGGGAGGCTTCCACGAGCAGTACTTC.

The chain carries TRBV29-1 and TRBJ2-3; weak D call: TRBD2 (6 bases). Looked up from germline, CDR1 is SQVTM and CDR2 is ANQGSEA. The CDR3 is 15 residues long. The V end was cut by 7 bases, the J end by 0 bases, with 17 bases between. The CDR3 coding sequence is TGCAGCGGGGGAGGTAGCGGAACTAGCACAGATACGCAGTATTTT. It codes for CSGGGSGTSTDTQYF.

The chain combines TRBV9 with TRBJ1-1; weak D call: TRBD1 (6 bases). V lost 3 bases to trimming and J lost 1 base, with 13 bases between them. The germline V gene has CDR1 SGDLS and CDR2 YYNGEE. The CDR3 has 15 amino acids. The CDR3 sequence is CASSEGGGSNTEAFF. CDR3 coding DNA: TGTGCCAGCAGCGAGGGAGGGGGGTCGAACACTGAAGCTTTCTTT.

J is TRBJ2-1 and V is TRBV19, with D maybe TRBD1 (6 bases). This CDR3 comprises 11 residues. Germline CDR1 and CDR2: LNHDA and SQIVND (reference sequence). V was trimmed by 3 bases and J by 9 bases, leaving 6 bases between them. The CDR3 DNA reads as TGTGCCAGTAGTATCAGGGGTGAGCAGTTCTTC. Its translation: CASSIRGEQFF.

The V gene is TRBV27, the J gene TRBJ2-7; TRBD2 matches at 12 bases. There are 16 residues in the CDR3. V trimming: 5 bases; J trimming: 0 bases; junction bases outside the gene matches: 5. In germline, CDR1 is MNHEY, CDR2 SMNVEV (reference sequence). The CDR3 coding sequence is TGTGCCAGCAGTCGAGGACTAGCGGGGACCTCCTACGAGCAGTACTTC. This sequence encodes CASSRGLAGTSYEQYF.

This sequence joins TRBV5-4 and TRBJ2-5; tentative D call: TRBD1 (6 bases). The germline gives CDR1 SGHNT, CDR2 YYREEE (reference sequence). The CDR3 runs to 14 residues. V lost 2 bases and J lost 5, with 13 bases in between. CDR3 in amino acids: CASSFVGGGETQYF. CDR3 bases: TGTGCCAGCAGCTTCGTTGGGGGCGGGGAGACCCAGTACTTC.

J is TRBJ2-5 and V is TRBV19; 10 bases are shared with TRBD1. The trim removed 2 bases at V and 5 bases at J, leaving 8 bases unmatched. CDR1 and CDR2 (germline): LNHDA, SQIVND (reference sequence). The CDR3 runs 16 residues. CDR3: CASSISGQGGWETQYF. CDR3 nucleotide sequence: TGTGCCAGTAGTATATCCGGACAGGGGGGATGGGAGACCCAGTACTTC.

The chain joins TRBV9 to TRBJ1-4; 7 positions match TRBD1. Germline V gene data show CDR1 as SGDLS and CDR2 as YYNGEE. V lost 2 bases and J lost 0; bases outside the gene matches: 1. CDR3 length: 15 amino acids. The DNA of the CDR3 is TGTGCCAGCAGCGTCCAGGGGGCAACTAATGAAAAACTGTTTTTT. Translation gives CASSVQGATNEKLFF.

This clone was detected only once. This rearrangement joins TRBV5-4 to TRBJ2-3; 11 positions match TRBD2. Losses at the gene ends were 4 bases for V and 2 bases for J; bases not matched to a gene: 6. This CDR3 spans 16 amino acids. Germline CDR1 SGHNT, CDR2 YYREEE (reference sequence). CDR3 coding DNA: TGTGCCAGCAGCCCAACTAGCGGGGGAAACACAGATACGCAGTATTTT. The encoded protein is CASSPTSGGNTDTQYF. Full variable domain (remainder filled in from reference TRBV5-4 and TRBJ2-3): ETGVTQSPTHLIKTRGQQVTLRCSSQSGHNTVSWYQQALGQGPQFIFQYYREEENGRGNFPPRFSGLQFPNYSSELNVNALELDDSALYLCASSPTSGGNTDTQYFGPGTRLTVL.

V usage is TRBV7-9 and J usage is TRBJ2-1; no reliable D call. Germline V CDR1 and CDR2: SEHNR, FQNEAQ (reference sequence). The CDR3 contains 15 residues. Trimming took off 5 bases at V and 1 base at J, with 12 bases between the two ends. CDR3 loop: CASSVNYKSYNEQFF. The CDR3 nucleotides read TGTGCCAGCAGCGTTAACTATAAATCCTACAATGAGCAGTTCTTC.

The chain links TRBV5-6 to TRBJ1-4, with D possibly TRBD1 on 5 matching bases. The germline V and J ends were trimmed by 4 bases and 8 bases, with 15 bases remaining between them. Per the germline V gene, CDR1 is SGHDT and CDR2 is YYEEEE. There are 14 residues in the CDR3. Here the CDR3 reads CASSLNGAAEKLFF. The CDR3 DNA reads TGTGCCAGCAGCCTTAATGGGGCAGCAGAAAAACTGTTTTTT.

V and J are TRBV9 and TRBJ2-3; the match to TRBD2 covers 12 bases. The ends lost 0 bases at V and 1 base at J; junction bases unmatched: 3. Looked up from germline, CDR1 is SGDLS and CDR2 is YYNGEE. The CDR3 is 17 residues long. This CDR3 reads CASSVESSGGGTDTQYF. The CDR3 bases are TGTGCCAGCAGCGTAGAGTCTAGCGGGGGGGGCACAGATACGCAGTATTTT.

This chain connects TRBV7-2 to TRBJ2-7; 10 bases line up with TRBD1. The CDR3 sequence is 14 residues long. The germline V gene has CDR1 SGHTA and CDR2 FQGNSA. V dropped 5 bases and J dropped 2; count of bases not matched to a gene: 3. This CDR3 reads CASSPTGGPYEQYF. CDR3 sequence (DNA): TGTGCCAGCAGCCCGACAGGGGGCCCCTACGAGCAGTACTTC.

The V call is TRBV2, the J call TRBJ1-2, with 8 bases matching TRBD1. Losses at the gene ends were 3 bases for V and 9 bases for J; bases not matched to a gene: 6. This CDR3 is built from 13 residues. CDR1 is SNHLY, CDR2 FYNNEI, per germline. In DNA, the CDR3 is TGTGCCAGCAGTGACCCAGGGGGCTCGAGCTACACCTTC. Encoded protein: CASSDPGGSSYTF.

The V and J genes are TRBV6-4 and TRBJ2-7, with 9 nucleotides matching TRBD2. Losses at the gene ends were 4 bases for V and 4 bases for J; bases not matched to a gene: 8. The CDR3 is made up of 15 amino acids. Germline CDR1 is MRHNA and CDR2 is SNTAGT. The CDR3 region is CASSVPSGNRYEQYF. DNA of the CDR3: TGTGCCAGCAGTGTCCCTAGCGGGAATCGTTACGAGCAGTACTTC.

This rearrangement joins TRBV11-3 to TRBJ2-5; 10 nucleotides agree with TRBD2. The length of the CDR3 is 17 residues. CDR1 and CDR2 (germline): SGHNT, YENEEA. With 5 bases clipped from V and 5 bases from J, the junction kept 14 bases outside the gene matches. CDR3 residues: CASSRGGLAGVGETQYF. The CDR3 DNA follows: TGTGCCAGCAGCCGAGGGGGGCTAGCGGGGGTGGGGGAGACCCAGTACTTC.

This clone was detected only once. The chain carries TRBV29-1 and TRBJ1-3; 7 bases are shared with TRBD1. Germline loops: CDR1 SQVTM, CDR2 ANQGSEA. The CDR3 sequence is 14 residues long. The V segment lost 4 bases and the J segment 3 bases; nucleotides outside the gene matches: 6. The chain's CDR3 is CSVVGRGNGNTIYF. CDR3 coding DNA: TGCAGCGTTGTGGGCAGGGGGAATGGAAACACCATATATTTT.

The CDR3 coding sequence is TGTGCCAGCAGTTTCAAAATTCGGGGGAATCAGCCCCAGCATTTT. This sequence encodes CASSFKIRGNQPQHF. This chain joins TRBV28 and TRBJ1-5; maybe TRBD1 (5 bases). CDR3 length: 15 amino acids. Per germline, CDR1 MDHEN and CDR2 SYDVKM. Between the trimmed V and J ends, which lost 3 bases and 4 bases, there was a span of 13 bases.

This chain links TRBV19 with TRBJ1-5, with D possibly TRBD1 on 5 matching bases. Per the germline V gene, CDR1 is LNHDA and CDR2 is SQIVND (reference sequence). This CDR3 has 13 residues. V lost 7 bases and J lost 2, with 9 bases in between. This chain's CDR3 is CASTGIGNQPQHF. DNA for the CDR3: TGTGCCAGTACAGGGATCGGCAATCAGCCCCAGCATTTT.

This clone appeared a few times. The V gene is TRBV7-2, the J gene TRBJ2-6; 7 bases match TRBD1. V gave up 7 bases and J gave up 4 bases; unmatched junction bases: 16. Germline values: CDR1 SGHTA, CDR2 FQGNSA. The CDR3 runs 18 residues. CDR3 in amino acids: CASTRTGLWMSGANVLTF. As DNA, the CDR3 is TGTGCCAGCACCCGGACAGGCCTTTGGATGTCGGGGGCCAACGTCCTGACTTTC. Looking up the rest from reference TRBV7-2 and TRBJ2-6 gives the full variable domain: GAGVSQSPSNKVTEKGKDVELRCDPISGHTALYWYRQSLGQGLEFLIYFQGNSAPDKSGLPSDRFSAERTGGSVSTLTIQRTQQEDSAVYLCASTRTGLWMSGANVLTFGAGSRLTVL.

V and J are TRBV4-2 and TRBJ1-3; D unresolved. Germline loops: CDR1 LGHNA, CDR2 YNFKEQ. Trimming stripped 0 bases from V and 0 bases from J, with 15 bases between. The CDR3 has 18 amino acids. CDR3 sequence (DNA): TGTGCCAGCAGCCAAGAGGAGCTCCCAGACCCCTCTGGAAACACCATATATTTT. Its protein product is CASSQEELPDPSGNTIYF.

This chain connects TRBV7-2 to TRBJ2-5; 7 bases line up with TRBD2. This CDR3 contains 18 residues. Germline CDR1 reads SGHTA; CDR2 reads FQGNSA. Trimming cost V 4 bases and J 2 bases; bases outside gene matches: 16. DNA of the CDR3: TGTGCCAGCAGCTCCTCCAGCCGGGGAGGGCACATACAAGAGACCCAGTACTTC. It specifies CASSSSSRGGHIQETQYF.

This chain links TRBV9 with TRBJ2-1, with 10 positions matching TRBD2. CDR1 and CDR2 (germline): SGDLS, YYNGEE. Germline trimming cut 3 bases from V and 4 bases from J; bases unmatched to any gene: 13. This CDR3 region has 18 residues. The CDR3 region has the DNA TGTGCCAGCAGCGCGGAGCTGGAGGGACTAGCGTTTTACAATGAGCAGTTCTTC. Protein sequence: CASSAELEGLAFYNEQFF.

This clone was recorded once. The V gene is TRBV5-1, the J gene TRBJ1-2; maybe TRBD1 (5 bases). CDR1 SGHRS and CDR2 YFSETQ come from the germline V gene. Trimming pared 4 bases from V and 6 bases from J, leaving 16 bases between. The CDR3 is 14 residues long. CDR3 region: CASSPLRGKDGYTF. CDR3 bases: TGCGCCAGCAGCCCGCTTAGGGGAAAGGATGGCTACACCTTC.

V and J are TRBV6-8 and TRBJ2-4, with D hard to call. The CDR3 is 11 amino acids. Germline CDR1 MNHGY, CDR2 SAAAGT. V was pared by 7 bases and J by 8 bases, with 9 bases between. CDR3 protein: CASNLRDIQYF. The CDR3 DNA is TGTGCCAGCAATCTACGGGACATTCAGTACTTC.

This chain joins TRBV25-1 and TRBJ2-7; the D gene is possibly TRBD2 (6 bases). The CDR3 runs to 16 residues. V was clipped by 8 bases and J by 3 bases, with 23 bases between them. Germline CDR1 MGHDK, CDR2 SYGVNS. For the CDR3, the DNA is TGTGCCAGCCGAAGGGTCACGGGCGGGATGGACTACGAGCAGTACTTC. Encoded protein: CASRRVTGGMDYEQYF.

This clone has a handful of counts. The chain links TRBV6-6 to TRBJ1-1; D not certain. The CDR3 sequence is 13 residues long. The V gene's germline CDR1 is MNHNY and CDR2 SVGAGI (reference sequence). Deletions cut 4 bases from V and 1 base from J, with 7 bases between. CDR3 sequence reads: CASSSGWNTEAFF. The CDR3 bases are TGTGCCAGCAGTTCGGGGTGGAACACTGAAGCTTTCTTT.

The V gene is TRBV27, the J gene TRBJ2-3; D gene unclear. Between the trimmed V and J ends, which lost 2 bases and 10 bases, there was a span of 13 bases. Germline V lookup: CDR1 MNHEY, CDR2 SMNVEV (reference sequence). The CDR3 loop spans 13 amino acids. The CDR3 bases are TGTGCCAGCAGTTTAACCCCCTGGCACGCGCAGTATTTT. Translation gives CASSLTPWHAQYF.